This T cell receptor beta chain appears in the sequencing data of a study of blood T cell repertoires in COVID-19 (dated by TCRdb to about 2020). About the investigation overall: The collaborator samples originated in the United States, Italy and Spain and spanned the acute and convalescent phases of COVID-19. The material from the prospective study consisted of cDNA or gDNA derived from T cells, B-cell-depleted T cells, or PBMCs. Subjects who had been exposed to COVID-19, were actively infected with it, or had recovered from it provided the deeply sampled blood TCRbeta repertoires that made up the dataset. A freely available public database, intended as a resource for researchers studying the immune response to SARS-CoV-2, is where the repertoires were released. The samples were drawn from the first 160 participants of the ongoing ImmuneRACE study and from roughly 1,300 subjects provided by 6 global collaborators. The sample metadata nearly always contained a de-identified subject ID, COVID-19 status, age in years and sex. Where available, HLA class I and class II types were taken from metadata supplied by the sample provider and were not determined by assay-based typing. The investigation overall reported the following: Clinical and demographic metadata were provided uncurated, with the amount varying by source and participant.

The immunoSEQ Assay, a bias-controlled multiplex PCR, was used to amplify TCRbeta CDR3 regions from genomic DNA. In the paper's pipeline: Nucleated cell counts per sample were estimated from amplification of reference gene primers within the assay. To quantify the absolute abundance of each unique TCRbeta CDR3 rearrangement, sequence reads were collapsed and filtered. Productive Simpson clonality was computed per sample as the square root of Simpson's diversity index over productive rearrangements. The immuneACCESS repertoire file appears here via TCRdb, limited to in-frame rearrangements. These files lack a portion of the clones; in checked studies, under half of the deficit traces to unresolved V genes, and the cause of the others is not known. V and J calls and clone size are those listed in that table; D and trimming were worked out from the DNA. The sample contains about 110,000 clones, approximately 83% of them found a single time. The top ten clonotypes cover 4% to 4.5% of the sample.

As to this clone: This receptor's antigen is unknown. No qualities accompany the bases; no much larger clone lies one base away.

The collaborating institutions used their own protocols to collect whole blood in K2EDTA tubes. Collaborator samples were shipped for TCRbeta analysis as frozen whole blood, isolated PBMCs, or DNA extracted from either sample type. The germline V gene gives CDR1 as SGDLS and CDR2 as YYNGEE. V is cut back by 0 bases and J by 4 bases, with 12 bases in the junction unmatched. The CDR3 starts with the cysteine, ends with the phenylalanine, and has 18 residues. The kept DNA is CDR3 alone, 54 bases in frame from the first base. The source is a woman in her 70s with acute or convalescent COVID-19. Sequenced input: peripheral blood. The V gene is TRBV9 and the J gene is TRBJ2-7; 11 central nucleotides agree with TRBD1. The CDR3: CASSVGESGQGARYEQYF. The bases are TGTGCCAGCAGCGTAGGGGAGTCTGGACAGGGGGCGAGGTACGAGCAGTACTTC. Full variable domain (CDR3 extended with the reference TRBV9 and TRBJ2-7 proteins): DSGVTQTPKHLITATGQRVTLRCSPRSGDLSVYWYQQSLDQGLQFLIQYYNGEERAKGNILERFSAQQFPDLHSELNLSSLELGDSALYFCASSVGESGQGARYEQYFGPGTRLTVT.